These 27 T cell receptor beta chains were sequenced from one sample in a study of T-cell memory formation after mild COVID-19. TCRdb fed the 5' RACE reads into MiXCR, producing one record per CDR3 protein. The table has under 200,000 distinct CDR3 sequences, 11% seen once. Sequences were obtained from PBMCs or a T cell subset sorted from them (not recorded which). The receptor source for this set is a man aged 18 to 30 who had mild COVID-19 (a few samples of this study predate the infection). Cell type and time point are not known.

This clonotype was observed a handful of times. The chain is built from TRBV7-2 and TRBJ1-5, with D possibly matching TRBD1 (6 bases). The CDR3 spans 14 residues. Germline V gene lookup returns CDR1 SGHTA and CDR2 FQGNSA. Trimming shortened V by 3 bases and J by 5 bases, and 11 bases separated the two germline ends. CDR3 DNA sequence: TGTGCCAGCAGCTTCGACGGGGGCTATCAGCCCCAGCATTTT. Its protein is CASSFDGGYQPQHF. The full variable domain, rest sourced from reference TRBV7-2 and TRBJ1-5, is GAGVSQSPSNKVTEKGKDVELRCDPISGHTALYWYRQSLGQGLEFLIYFQGNSAPDKSGLPSDRFSAERTGGSVSTLTIQRTQQEDSAVYLCASSFDGGYQPQHFGDGTRLSIL.

This clonotype has more than one count but fewer than ten. The rearrangement uses TRBV30 and TRBJ2-7, with D hard to call. This CDR3 region has 12 residues. V was pared by 0 bases and J by 3 bases, with 6 bases between. The germline V gene encodes CDR1 GTSNPN and CDR2 SVGIG (reference sequence). CDR3 coding DNA: TGTGCCTGGAGTGTAATGGGCTACGAGCAGTACTTC. Translation gives CAWSVMGYEQYF.

Only a few counts were recorded for this clonotype. The CDR3 DNA follows: TGTGCCAGCAGGGCAGGCGTTTCATCTAGCACAGATACGCAGTATTTT. It encodes CASRAGVSSSTDTQYF. This sequence joins TRBV12-3 or TRBV12-4 and TRBJ2-3; the D is unclear. CDR3 size: 16 residues. V was pared by 6 bases and J by 0 bases, with 16 bases between.

There are a few counts of this clonotype. The gene calls are TRBV4-1 and TRBJ2-3, with D hard to call. The CDR3 has 13 residues. The V end lost 2 bases, the J end lost 6 bases, and 9 bases lay between the germline ends. Looked up from germline, CDR1 is MGHRA and CDR2 is YSYEKL. The CDR3 loop is CASSQPLADTQYF. Written as DNA, the CDR3 is TGCGCCAGCAGCCAACCTCTCGCCGATACGCAGTATTTT.

This clonotype was observed a few times. The chain uses TRBV20-1 and TRBJ2-3, with 7 nucleotides matching TRBD2. V was pared by 6 bases and J by 1 base, with 7 bases of the junction left unmatched. Germline V gene lookup returns CDR1 DFQATT and CDR2 SNEGSKA (reference sequence). This CDR3 comprises 14 residues. As DNA, the CDR3 is TGCAGTGCGAGACCCCGGGGGGGCACAGATACGCAGTATTTT. Its translation: CSARPRGGTDTQYF.

The table lists this clonotype with a few counts. The gene calls are TRBV19 and TRBJ2-3; 10 bases line up with TRBD1. The germline V gene has CDR1 LNHDA and CDR2 SQIVND (reference sequence). After removal of 8 bases from V and 2 bases from J, the junction contained 10 bases not matched to a gene. This CDR3 has 16 amino acids. CDR3: CASGPGTGATTDTQYF. The CDR3 DNA reads as TGTGCCAGTGGGCCCGGGACAGGGGCGACCACAGATACGCAGTATTTT.

This clonotype was detected many times. The V call is TRBV5-1, the J call TRBJ2-7, with TRBD1 matching over 8 bases. The germline gives CDR1 SGHRS, CDR2 YFSETQ. The CDR3 sequence is 15 residues long. V gave up 0 bases and J gave up 3 bases; unmatched junction bases: 5. CDR3 amino acids: CASSLGPGQGYEQYF. CDR3 bases: TGCGCCAGCAGCTTGGGACCTGGACAGGGCTACGAGCAGTACTTC. Filled out from reference TRBV5-1 and TRBJ2-7, the complete variable domain reads KAGVTQTPRYLIKTRGQQVTLSCSPISGHRSVSWYQQTPGQGLQFLFEYFSETQRNKGNFPGRFSGRQFSNSRSEMNVSTLELGDSALYLCASSLGPGQGYEQYFGPGTRLTVT.

The chain couples TRBV20-1 to TRBJ1-1; D not resolved. This CDR3 is 13 amino acids long. The V gene lost 7 bases and the J gene lost 2 bases, with 14 bases spanning the gap. From germline, CDR1 is DFQATT and CDR2 SNEGSKA (reference sequence). The DNA for the CDR3 is TGCAGTGTTCCGGGCACCTCAAACACTGAAGCTTTCTTT. The encoded protein is CSVPGTSNTEAFF.

The chain uses TRBV9 and TRBJ1-2; D is undetermined. V lost 3 bases and J 11 bases, leaving 20 bases between the germline ends. This CDR3 has 14 residues. CDR1 is SGDLS and CDR2 is YYNGEE in the germline V gene. CDR3 bases: TGTGCCAGCAGCGCCGACATCCTCCTCCCGACGTACACCTTC. Protein: CASSADILLPTYTF.

In its sample, this clonotype was seen a few times. The V and J genes are TRBV28 and TRBJ1-1; possibly TRBD1 for D (5 bases). From germline, CDR1 is MDHEN and CDR2 SYDVKM. This CDR3 region has 14 residues. V gave up 7 bases and J gave up 0 bases, with 12 bases separating them. CDR3 DNA: TGTGCCAGCACTACCGGGACGGTGAACACTGAAGCTTTCTTT. Translation: CASTTGTVNTEAFF.

A few counts support this clonotype. This chain links TRBV6-2 or TRBV6-3 with TRBJ2-1; 7 nucleotides match TRBD2. The CDR3 runs to 13 residues. V shed 6 bases, J shed 9 bases, and the junction held 8 bases outside the gene matches. CDR1 and CDR2 from the germline V gene are MNHEY and SVGEGT. CDR3: CASSRGGVGEQFF. CDR3 nucleotides: TGTGCCAGCAGCCGCGGGGGAGTAGGTGAGCAGTTCTTC.

This clonotype was detected a few times. The V gene is TRBV5-1, the J gene TRBJ1-1, with D unresolved. Looked up from germline, CDR1 is SGHRS and CDR2 is YFSETQ. V was pared by 0 bases and J by 0 bases, with 6 bases between. The CDR3 consists of 14 residues. CDR3: CASSLGPVNTEAFF. In DNA, the CDR3 is TGCGCCAGCAGCTTGGGTCCGGTGAACACTGAAGCTTTCTTT.

The gene calls are TRBV29-1 and TRBJ1-3; D perhaps matches TRBD1 (6 bases). CDR1 and CDR2 from the germline V gene are SQVTM and ANQGSEA. The V gene lost 6 bases and the J gene lost 0 bases, with 15 bases spanning the gap. The CDR3 covers 15 residues. As DNA, the CDR3 is TGCAGCGTAACCACGGGACAACTCTCTGGAAACACCATATATTTT. This codes for CSVTTGQLSGNTIYF.

V usage is TRBV5-5 and J usage is TRBJ2-3; maybe TRBD1 (5 bases). The V gene lost 1 base and the J gene lost 2 bases, with 14 bases spanning the gap. The CDR3 sequence is 16 residues long. Germline V CDR1 and CDR2: SGHKS, YYEKEE (reference sequence). The DNA for the CDR3 is TGTGCCAGCAGCTTGCAGGCAGGGATAGTCACAGATACGCAGTATTTT. Amino acid sequence: CASSLQAGIVTDTQYF.

The rearrangement uses TRBV6-6 and TRBJ2-5; D remains unclear. The V and J ends lost 0 bases and 2 bases respectively, with 7 bases between them. CDR3 length: 14 residues. The germline CDR1 and CDR2 sequences are MNHNY and SVGAGI (reference sequence). The CDR3: CASSYSIGQETQYF. CDR3 bases: TGTGCCAGCAGTTACTCGATCGGGCAAGAGACCCAGTACTTC.

This clonotype appeared a few times. The rearrangement links TRBV6-2 or TRBV6-3 to TRBJ1-5; D is ambiguous. Germline CDR1 reads MNHEY; CDR2 reads SVGEGT. The CDR3 length is 14 residues. The V end was cut by 0 bases, the J end by 6 bases, with 9 bases between. CDR3 coding DNA: TGTGCCAGCAGTTACTCAAAGGGTCCTCAGCCCCAGCATTTT. It specifies CASSYSKGPQPQHF.

V and J are TRBV5-5 and TRBJ1-1; TRBD1 might be the D (6 bases). Trimming removed 4 bases at V and 8 bases at J, with 18 bases between. CDR3 length: 14 residues. Germline V gene lookup returns CDR1 SGHKS and CDR2 YYEKEE (reference sequence). CDR3 nucleotides: TGTGCCAGCAGCCCAGCGGGGAGGGGGGCCGAAGCTTTCTTT. Protein sequence: CASSPAGRGAEAFF. Using reference TRBV5-5 and TRBJ1-1 for the parts outside the CDR3, the full variable domain is DAGVTQSPTHLIKTRGQQVTLRCSPISGHKSVSWYQQVLGQGPQFIFQYYEKEERGRGNFPDRFSARQFPNYSSELNVNALLLGDSALYLCASSPAGRGAEAFFGQGTRLTVV.

The chain recombines TRBV18 with TRBJ1-1; D is perhaps TRBD1 (5 bases). Deletions cut 2 bases from V and 10 bases from J, with 17 bases between. Germline CDR1 and CDR2: KGHSH and LQKENI. CDR3 length: 14 residues. The CDR3 protein is CASSPETPGQGAFF. CDR3 bases: TGTGCCAGCTCACCAGAGACTCCAGGCCAGGGAGCTTTCTTT.

There are a few counts of this clonotype. V is TRBV11-2 and J is TRBJ2-1; perhaps D is TRBD1 or TRBD2 (5 bases each). V lost 7 bases and J lost 8, with 15 bases in between. The CDR3 totals 13 residues. The V gene's germline CDR1 is SGHAT and CDR2 FQNNGV. This CDR3 is CASKLGRGHEQFF. The CDR3 bases are TGTGCCAGCAAGTTGGGACGGGGTCATGAGCAGTTCTTC.

This chain connects TRBV7-9 to TRBJ1-2; D is uncertain. CDR1 is SEHNR, CDR2 FQNEAQ, per germline (reference sequence). Trimming pared 8 bases from V and 4 bases from J, leaving 20 bases between. The CDR3 is 15 residues long. The CDR3 DNA follows: TGTGCCAGCGGAGCCAGAACCCTAAACTTCTATGGCTACACCTTC. It translates to CASGARTLNFYGYTF.

This clonotype was counted at least ten times. V usage is TRBV4-3 and J usage is TRBJ2-7; D ambiguous. The CDR3 extends over 14 amino acids. Germline lookup yields CDR1 LGHNA and CDR2 YSLEER. Trimming shortened V by 5 bases and J by 1 base, and 12 bases separated the two germline ends. CDR3 bases: TGCGCCAGCAGCACCGGACCGAATTCCTACGAGCAGTACTTC. Its protein is CASSTGPNSYEQYF.

V and J are TRBV6-5 and TRBJ2-3, with D perhaps TRBD2 (5 bases). CDR3 length: 13 residues. The V end was cut by 7 bases, the J end by 6 bases, with 14 bases between. Germline V gene sequence: CDR1 MNHEY, CDR2 SVGAGI. CDR3 loop: CASTKPGLDTQYF. CDR3 nucleotides: TGTGCCAGCACCAAACCGGGGTTGGATACGCAGTATTTT.

This clonotype was counted a few times. V and J are TRBV5-5 and TRBJ2-3, with 8 bases lining up with TRBD2. The CDR3 loop spans 15 amino acids. Germline CDR1 SGHKS, CDR2 YYEKEE (reference sequence). Germline trimming cut 3 bases from V and 1 base from J; bases unmatched to any gene: 4. CDR3 sequence: CASSWFSGGTDTQYF. The DNA of the CDR3 is TGTGCCAGCAGCTGGTTTAGCGGGGGCACAGATACGCAGTATTTT.

The rearrangement links TRBV2 to TRBJ1-5; D is perhaps TRBD1 (5 bases). CDR1 is SNHLY and CDR2 is FYNNEI in the germline V gene. V was clipped by 2 bases and J by 3 bases, with 11 bases between them. The CDR3 has 15 amino acids. The CDR3: CASSEWQGINQPQHF. The CDR3 DNA reads TGTGCCAGCAGTGAATGGCAGGGTATCAATCAGCCCCAGCATTTT.

The chain recombines TRBV20-1 with TRBJ2-7; 15 bases map to TRBD2. This CDR3 contains 13 residues. Germline-derived CDR1 and CDR2 are DFQATT and SNEGSKA (reference sequence). V lost 6 bases and J lost 12; bases outside the gene matches: 9. The CDR3 region is CSARGLAGGLGYF. The CDR3 DNA sequence: TGCAGTGCCAGGGGACTAGCGGGGGGTCTAGGGTACTTC.

The gene calls are TRBV5-1 and TRBJ1-2; possible D gene TRBD1, 6 bases. The CDR3 covers 15 residues. The V and J ends lost 1 base and 0 bases respectively, with 10 bases between them. Germline CDR1 is SGHRS and CDR2 is YFSETQ. This CDR3 is CASSLTGSTNYGYTF. CDR3 DNA sequence: TGCGCCAGCAGCTTGACAGGGTCTACTAACTATGGCTACACCTTC.

This clonotype has ten or more counts. The chain uses TRBV4-2 and TRBJ1-1, with a weak D call TRBD1 (6 bases). The CDR3 sequence is 13 residues long. CDR1 LGHNA and CDR2 YNFKEQ come from the germline V gene. V lost 7 bases to trimming and J lost 7 bases, with 16 bases between them. The CDR3 sequence is CASKGQLQSEAFF. The CDR3 DNA sequence: TGTGCCAGCAAAGGACAGCTACAAAGTGAAGCTTTCTTT.